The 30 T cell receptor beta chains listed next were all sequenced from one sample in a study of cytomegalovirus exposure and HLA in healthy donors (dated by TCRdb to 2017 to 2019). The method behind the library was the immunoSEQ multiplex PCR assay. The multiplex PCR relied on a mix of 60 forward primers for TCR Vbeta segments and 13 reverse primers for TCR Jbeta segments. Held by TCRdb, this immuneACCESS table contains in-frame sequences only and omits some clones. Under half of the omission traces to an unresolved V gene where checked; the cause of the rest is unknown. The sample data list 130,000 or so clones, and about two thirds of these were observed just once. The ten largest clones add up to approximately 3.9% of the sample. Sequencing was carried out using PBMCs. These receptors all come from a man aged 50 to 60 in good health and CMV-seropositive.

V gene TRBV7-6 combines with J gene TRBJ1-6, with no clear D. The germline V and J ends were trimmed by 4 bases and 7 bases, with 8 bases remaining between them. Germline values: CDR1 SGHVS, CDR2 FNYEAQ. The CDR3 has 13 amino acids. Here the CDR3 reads CASSYSLNSPLHF. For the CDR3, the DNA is TGTGCCAGCAGCTATTCCCTAAATTCACCCCTCCACTTT.

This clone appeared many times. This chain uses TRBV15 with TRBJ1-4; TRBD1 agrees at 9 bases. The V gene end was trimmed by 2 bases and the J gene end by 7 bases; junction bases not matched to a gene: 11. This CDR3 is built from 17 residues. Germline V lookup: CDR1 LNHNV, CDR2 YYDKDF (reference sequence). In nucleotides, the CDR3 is TGTGCCACCAGCAGACCGCTAGGAGGGGGACAGGGTGAAAAACTGTTTTTT. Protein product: CATSRPLGGGQGEKLFF. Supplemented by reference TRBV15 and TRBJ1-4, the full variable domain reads DAMVIQNPRYQVTQFGKPVTLSCSQTLNHNVMYWYQQKSSQAPKLLFHYYDKDFNNEADTPDNFQSRRPNTSFCFLDIRSPGLGDTAMYLCATSRPLGGGQGEKLFFGSGTQLSVL.

The DNA for the CDR3 is TGTGCCAGCAACACGGGGGAAAAACTGTTTTTT. Translated: CASNTGEKLFF. The chain uses TRBV2 and TRBJ1-4, with D unclear. Germline loops: CDR1 SNHLY, CDR2 FYNNEI. The CDR3 is made up of 11 amino acids. V lost 7 bases, J lost 8 bases, and 8 bases lay in between.

The CDR3 region has the DNA TGTGCCAGCAGTTACTCGGACAGGGCTACAGATACGCAGTATTTT. Amino acids: CASSYSDRATDTQYF. The rearrangement uses TRBV6-5 and TRBJ2-3; 8 nucleotides line up with TRBD1. Germline values: CDR1 MNHEY, CDR2 SVGAGI. The CDR3 runs to 15 residues. The V segment lost 0 bases and the J segment 3 bases; nucleotides outside the gene matches: 2.

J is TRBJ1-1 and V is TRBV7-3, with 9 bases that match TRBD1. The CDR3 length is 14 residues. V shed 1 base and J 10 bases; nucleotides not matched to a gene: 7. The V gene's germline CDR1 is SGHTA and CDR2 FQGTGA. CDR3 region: CASSLSPGQGRAFF. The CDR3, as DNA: TGTGCCAGCAGCTTAAGTCCGGGACAGGGACGAGCTTTCTTT.

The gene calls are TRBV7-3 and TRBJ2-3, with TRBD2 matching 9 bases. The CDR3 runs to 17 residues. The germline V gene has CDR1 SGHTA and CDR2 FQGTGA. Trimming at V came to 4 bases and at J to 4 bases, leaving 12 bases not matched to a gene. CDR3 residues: CASSSAGAGGGADTQYF. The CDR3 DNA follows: TGTGCCAGCAGCTCAGCCGGGGCGGGAGGGGGTGCAGATACGCAGTATTTT. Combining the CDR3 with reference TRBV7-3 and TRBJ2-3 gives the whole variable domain GAGVSQTPSNKVTEKGKYVELRCDPISGHTALYWYRQSLGQGPEFLIYFQGTGAADDSGLPNDRFFAVRPEGSVSTLKIQRTERGDSAVYLCASSSAGAGGGADTQYFGPGTRLTVL.

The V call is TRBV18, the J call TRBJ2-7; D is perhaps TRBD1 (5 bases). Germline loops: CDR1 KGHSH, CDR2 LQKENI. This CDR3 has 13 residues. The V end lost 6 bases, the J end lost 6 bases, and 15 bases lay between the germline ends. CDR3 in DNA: TGTGCCAGCTCCACCAGGGATCGCGGCGAGCAGTACTTC. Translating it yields CASSTRDRGEQYF.

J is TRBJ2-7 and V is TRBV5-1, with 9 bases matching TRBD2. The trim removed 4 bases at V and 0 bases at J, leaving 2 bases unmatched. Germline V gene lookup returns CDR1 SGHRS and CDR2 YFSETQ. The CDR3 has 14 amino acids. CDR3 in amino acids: CASSPGLASYEQYF. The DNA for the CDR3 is TGCGCCAGCAGCCCGGGACTAGCCTCCTACGAGCAGTACTTC. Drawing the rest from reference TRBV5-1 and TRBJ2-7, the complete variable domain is KAGVTQTPRYLIKTRGQQVTLSCSPISGHRSVSWYQQTPGQGLQFLFEYFSETQRNKGNFPGRFSGRQFSNSRSEMNVSTLELGDSALYLCASSPGLASYEQYFGPGTRLTVT.

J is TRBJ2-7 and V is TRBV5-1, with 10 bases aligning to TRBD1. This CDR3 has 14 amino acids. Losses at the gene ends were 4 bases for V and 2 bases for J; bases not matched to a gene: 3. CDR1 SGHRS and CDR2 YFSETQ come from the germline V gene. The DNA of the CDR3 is TGCGCCAGCAGCGTCGGGACAGGGGCCTACGAGCAGTACTTC. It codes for CASSVGTGAYEQYF.

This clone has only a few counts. The CDR3 sequence is CASSRAAGTSGSDEQFF. CDR3 DNA sequence: TGCGCCAGCAGCCGAGCAGCCGGGACTAGCGGGAGCGATGAGCAGTTCTTC. V gene TRBV4-3 combines with J gene TRBJ2-1; 14 bases are a match to TRBD2. J was trimmed by 8 bases and V by 4 bases; bases with no gene match: 10. The CDR3 has 17 amino acids. The V gene's germline CDR1 is LGHNA and CDR2 YSLEER.

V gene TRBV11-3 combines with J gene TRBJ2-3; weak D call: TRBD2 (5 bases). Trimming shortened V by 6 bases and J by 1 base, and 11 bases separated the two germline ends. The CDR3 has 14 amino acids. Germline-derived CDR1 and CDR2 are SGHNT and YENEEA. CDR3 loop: CASSWVEGTDTQYF. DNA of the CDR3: TGTGCCAGCAGTTGGGTGGAGGGCACAGATACGCAGTATTTT.

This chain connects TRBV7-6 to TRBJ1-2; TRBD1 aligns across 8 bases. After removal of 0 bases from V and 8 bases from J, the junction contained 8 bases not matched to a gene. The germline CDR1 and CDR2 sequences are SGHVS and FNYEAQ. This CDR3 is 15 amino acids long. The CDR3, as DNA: TGTGCCAGCAGCTTAGCGCCCGGACAGGGTCAAGGCTACACCTTC. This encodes CASSLAPGQGQGYTF.

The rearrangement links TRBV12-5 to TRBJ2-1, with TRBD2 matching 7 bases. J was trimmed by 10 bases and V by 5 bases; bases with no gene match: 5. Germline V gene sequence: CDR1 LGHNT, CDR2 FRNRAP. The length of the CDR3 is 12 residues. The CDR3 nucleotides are TGTGCTAGTGGTAGCGGGACTCGAGAGCAGTTCTTC. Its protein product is CASGSGTREQFF.

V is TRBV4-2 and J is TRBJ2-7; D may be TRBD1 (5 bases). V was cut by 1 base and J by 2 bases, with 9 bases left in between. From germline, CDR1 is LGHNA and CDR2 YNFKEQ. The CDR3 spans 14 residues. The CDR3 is CASSQVGQAYEQYF. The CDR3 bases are TGTGCCAGCAGCCAAGTAGGACAAGCCTACGAGCAGTACTTC.

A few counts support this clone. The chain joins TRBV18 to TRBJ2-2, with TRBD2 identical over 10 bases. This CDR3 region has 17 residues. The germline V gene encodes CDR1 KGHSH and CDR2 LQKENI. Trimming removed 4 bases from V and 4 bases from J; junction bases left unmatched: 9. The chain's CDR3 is CASSLQRASGGTGELFF. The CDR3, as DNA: TGTGCCAGCTCACTCCAGAGAGCTAGCGGGGGCACCGGGGAGCTGTTTTTT.

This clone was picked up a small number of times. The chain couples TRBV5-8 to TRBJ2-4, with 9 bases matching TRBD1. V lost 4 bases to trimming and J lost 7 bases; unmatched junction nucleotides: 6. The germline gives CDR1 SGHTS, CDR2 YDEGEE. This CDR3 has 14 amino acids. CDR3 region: CASSPRTGVNIQYF. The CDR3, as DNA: TGTGCCAGCAGCCCAAGGACAGGGGTGAACATTCAGTACTTC.

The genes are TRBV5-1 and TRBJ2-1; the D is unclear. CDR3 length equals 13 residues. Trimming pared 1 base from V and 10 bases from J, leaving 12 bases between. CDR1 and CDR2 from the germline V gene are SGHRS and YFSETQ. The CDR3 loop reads CASSLPPGIEQFF. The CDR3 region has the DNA TGCGCCAGCAGCTTGCCTCCAGGCATCGAGCAGTTCTTC.

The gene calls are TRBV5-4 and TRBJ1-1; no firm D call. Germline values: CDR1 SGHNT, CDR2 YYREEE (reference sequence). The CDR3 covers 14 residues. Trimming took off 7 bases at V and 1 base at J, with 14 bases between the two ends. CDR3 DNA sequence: TGTGCCAGCCGCCCCGGAGCGGAGAACACTGAAGCTTTCTTT. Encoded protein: CASRPGAENTEAFF. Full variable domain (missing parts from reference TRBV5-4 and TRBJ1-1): ETGVTQSPTHLIKTRGQQVTLRCSSQSGHNTVSWYQQALGQGPQFIFQYYREEENGRGNFPPRFSGLQFPNYSSELNVNALELDDSALYLCASRPGAENTEAFFGQGTRLTVV.

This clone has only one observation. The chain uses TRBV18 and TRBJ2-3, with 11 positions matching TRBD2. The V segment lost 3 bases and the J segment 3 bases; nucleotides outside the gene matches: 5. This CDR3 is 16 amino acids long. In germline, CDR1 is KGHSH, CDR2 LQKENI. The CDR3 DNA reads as TGTGCCAGCTCACCTCTTGGGACTAGCGGAACAGATACGCAGTATTTT. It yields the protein CASSPLGTSGTDTQYF.

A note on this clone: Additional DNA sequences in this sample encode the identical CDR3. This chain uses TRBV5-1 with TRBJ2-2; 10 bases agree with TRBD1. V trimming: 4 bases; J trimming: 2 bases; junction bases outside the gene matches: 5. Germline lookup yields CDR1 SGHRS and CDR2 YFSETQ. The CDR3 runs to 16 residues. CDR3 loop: CASSPSTGGNTGELFF. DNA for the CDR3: TGCGCCAGCAGCCCCTCGACAGGGGGCAACACCGGGGAGCTGTTTTTT. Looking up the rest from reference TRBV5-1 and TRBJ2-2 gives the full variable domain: KAGVTQTPRYLIKTRGQQVTLSCSPISGHRSVSWYQQTPGQGLQFLFEYFSETQRNKGNFPGRFSGRQFSNSRSEMNVSTLELGDSALYLCASSPSTGGNTGELFFGEGSRLTVL.

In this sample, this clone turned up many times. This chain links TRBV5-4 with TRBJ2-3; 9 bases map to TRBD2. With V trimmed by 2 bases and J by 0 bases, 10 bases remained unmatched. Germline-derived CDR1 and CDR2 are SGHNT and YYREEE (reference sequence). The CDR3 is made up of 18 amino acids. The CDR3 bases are TGTGCCAGCAGCTTTGAAGGAAGCGGGAGGTATAGCACAGATACGCAGTATTTT. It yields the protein CASSFEGSGRYSTDTQYF.

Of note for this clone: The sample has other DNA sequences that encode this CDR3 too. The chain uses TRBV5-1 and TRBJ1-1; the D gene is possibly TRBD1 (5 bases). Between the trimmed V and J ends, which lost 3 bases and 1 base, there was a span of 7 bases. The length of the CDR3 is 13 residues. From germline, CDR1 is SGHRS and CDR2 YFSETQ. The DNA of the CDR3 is TGCGCCAGCAGCTCTCAGGGGAACACTGAAGCTTTCTTT. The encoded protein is CASSSQGNTEAFF. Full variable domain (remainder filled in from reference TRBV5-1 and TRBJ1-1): KAGVTQTPRYLIKTRGQQVTLSCSPISGHRSVSWYQQTPGQGLQFLFEYFSETQRNKGNFPGRFSGRQFSNSRSEMNVSTLELGDSALYLCASSSQGNTEAFFGQGTRLTVV.

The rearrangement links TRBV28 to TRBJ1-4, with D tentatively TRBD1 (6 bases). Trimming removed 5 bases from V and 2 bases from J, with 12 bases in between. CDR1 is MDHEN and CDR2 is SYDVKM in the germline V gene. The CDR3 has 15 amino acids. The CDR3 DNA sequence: TGTGCCAGCAGTCCGGTACAGGGCACTAATGAAAAACTGTTTTTT. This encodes CASSPVQGTNEKLFF.

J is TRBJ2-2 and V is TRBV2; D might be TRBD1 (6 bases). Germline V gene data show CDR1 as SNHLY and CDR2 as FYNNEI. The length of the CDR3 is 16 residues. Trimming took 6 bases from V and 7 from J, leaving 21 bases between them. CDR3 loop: CASREFELIRGGELFF. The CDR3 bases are TGTGCCAGCAGGGAATTTGAGCTCATCAGGGGCGGGGAGCTGTTTTTT.

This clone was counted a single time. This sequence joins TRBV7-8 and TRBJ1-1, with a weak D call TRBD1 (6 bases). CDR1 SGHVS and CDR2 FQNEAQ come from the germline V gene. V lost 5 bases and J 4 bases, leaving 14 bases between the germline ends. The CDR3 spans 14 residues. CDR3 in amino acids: CASSPERGFTEAFF. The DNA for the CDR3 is TGTGCCAGCAGCCCGGAAAGGGGGTTCACTGAAGCTTTCTTT.

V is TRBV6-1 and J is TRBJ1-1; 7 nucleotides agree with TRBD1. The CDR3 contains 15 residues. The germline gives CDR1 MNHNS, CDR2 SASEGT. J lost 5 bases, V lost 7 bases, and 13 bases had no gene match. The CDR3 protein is CASTTGFSGVTEAFF. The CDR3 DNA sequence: TGTGCCAGCACGACAGGGTTTAGCGGGGTGACTGAAGCTTTCTTT.

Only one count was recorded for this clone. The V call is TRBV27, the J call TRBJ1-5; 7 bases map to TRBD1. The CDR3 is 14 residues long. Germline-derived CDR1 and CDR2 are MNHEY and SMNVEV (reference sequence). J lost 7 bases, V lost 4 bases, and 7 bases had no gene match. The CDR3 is CASSSQDRDQPQHF. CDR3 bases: TGTGCCAGCAGTTCTCAAGACAGGGACCAGCCCCAGCATTTT.

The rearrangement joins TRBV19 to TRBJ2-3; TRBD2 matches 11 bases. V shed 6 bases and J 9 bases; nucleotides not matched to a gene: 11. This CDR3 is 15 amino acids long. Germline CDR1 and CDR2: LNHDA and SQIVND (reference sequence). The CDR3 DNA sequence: TGTGCCAGTAGCCCGGGACTAGCGGTATCGGGGACGCAGTATTTT. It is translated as CASSPGLAVSGTQYF.

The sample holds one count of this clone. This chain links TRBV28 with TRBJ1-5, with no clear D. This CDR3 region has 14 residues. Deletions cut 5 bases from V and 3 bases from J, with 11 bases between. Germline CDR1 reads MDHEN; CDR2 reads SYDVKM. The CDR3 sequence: CASSSPGINQPQHF. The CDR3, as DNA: TGTGCCAGCAGTAGCCCCGGGATCAATCAGCCCCAGCATTTT. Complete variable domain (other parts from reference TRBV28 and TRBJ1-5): DVKVTQSSRYLVKRTGEKVFLECVQDMDHENMFWYRQDPGLGLRLIYFSYDVKMKEKGDIPEGYSVSREKKERFSLILESASTNQTSMYLCASSSPGINQPQHFGDGTRLSIL.

The CDR3 sequence is CASSPLGTGGDYGYTF. Written as DNA, the CDR3 is TGTGCCAGCTCACCACTCGGGACAGGGGGGGACTATGGCTACACCTTC. This sequence joins TRBV18 and TRBJ1-2; 11 bases map to TRBD1. The CDR3 is 16 residues long. Germline CDR1 is KGHSH and CDR2 is LQKENI. V lost 1 base, J lost 3 bases, and 4 bases stayed unmatched.